These 28 T cell receptor beta chains share one sample of origin, sequenced in a study of cytomegalovirus exposure and HLA in healthy donors. It was with 60 Vbeta and 13 Jbeta primers that the PCR ran. The table came from immunoSEQ multiplex PCR; TCRdb's copy has only in-frame clones and leaves some out. Counted here are some 150,000 clones, about 80% occurring once; the ten biggest clones make up approximately 1.5%. The sequenced material came from PBMCs. These receptors originate from a man aged 25 to 40 in good health and CMV-seropositive.

V gene TRBV6-4 combines with J gene TRBJ1-6, with D possibly TRBD1 on 6 matching bases. The CDR3 loop spans 15 amino acids. Per germline, CDR1 MRHNA and CDR2 SNTAGT. Trimming shortened V by 0 bases and J by 6 bases, and 9 bases separated the two germline ends. The DNA for the CDR3 is TGTGCCAGCAGTGACTCAGGACAGCTTAATTCACCCCTCCACTTT. Its translation: CASSDSGQLNSPLHF.

The chain couples TRBV27 to TRBJ2-7, with 7 bases identical to TRBD1. Germline-derived CDR1 and CDR2 are MNHEY and SMNVEV (reference sequence). With V trimmed by 6 bases and J by 3 bases, 8 bases remained unmatched. The CDR3 has 14 residues. The DNA for the CDR3 is TGTGCCAGCAGGCCGGGACAGAGTATCTACGAGCAGTACTTC. This sequence encodes CASRPGQSIYEQYF.

The genes are TRBV29-1 and TRBJ2-5; 9 nucleotides match TRBD2. The CDR3 totals 14 residues. V gave up 4 bases and J gave up 3 bases; unmatched junction bases: 6. Germline lookup yields CDR1 SQVTM and CDR2 ANQGSEA. CDR3 nucleotides: TGCAGCGTTGCGGGGGCTAGCGGGAAAGAGACCCAGTACTTC. Encoded protein: CSVAGASGKETQYF.

This chain links TRBV28 with TRBJ2-2, with D possibly matching TRBD2 (6 bases). Germline lookup yields CDR1 MDHEN and CDR2 SYDVKM. V was pared by 10 bases and J by 0 bases, with 12 bases between. CDR3 length: 14 residues. In DNA form, the CDR3 reads TGTGCCACCGCCTGGGGGGCGAACACCGGGGAGCTGTTTTTT. It specifies CATAWGANTGELFF.

The CDR3 sequence: CASSIGEADEQFF. The CDR3 nucleotides are TGCGCCAGCAGCATTGGGGAGGCGGATGAGCAGTTCTTC. This chain uses TRBV5-1 with TRBJ2-1, with a possible D match to TRBD2 (6 bases). V was clipped by 4 bases and J by 8 bases, with 13 bases between them. Germline-derived CDR1 and CDR2 are SGHRS and YFSETQ. There are 13 residues in the CDR3.

The chain joins TRBV18 to TRBJ2-7, with a possible D match to TRBD1 (6 bases). This CDR3 is built from 13 residues. Germline V gene lookup returns CDR1 KGHSH and CDR2 LQKENI. V gave up 5 bases and J gave up 5 bases, with 13 bases separating them. The CDR3 spells CASSTYRDNEQYF. The CDR3 coding sequence is TGTGCCAGCTCAACGTATCGGGACAACGAGCAGTACTTC.

V gene TRBV19 combines with J gene TRBJ1-5, with 8 bases matching TRBD1. Germline CDR1 is LNHDA and CDR2 is SQIVND (reference sequence). Trimming at V came to 3 bases and at J to 5 bases, leaving 6 bases not matched to a gene. CDR3 length: 15 residues. Written as DNA, the CDR3 is TGTGCCAGTAGTATCCCAGCAGGGGGCTATCAGCCCCAGCATTTT. This translates into CASSIPAGGYQPQHF.

For the CDR3, the DNA is TGTGCCAGCAGCTACGAGGCCGGGACCTACAATGAGCAGTTCTTC. Translated: CASSYEAGTYNEQFF. The V and J genes are TRBV4-2 and TRBJ2-1; perhaps TRBD2 as D (5 bases). This CDR3 region has 15 residues. In germline, CDR1 is LGHNA, CDR2 YNFKEQ. Trimming cost V 5 bases and J 2 bases, with 13 bases left between them.

The rearrangement links TRBV14 to TRBJ2-2; 8 positions match TRBD1. The CDR3 has 16 residues. Germline loops: CDR1 SGHDN, CDR2 FVKESK. After removal of 4 bases from V and 8 bases from J, the junction contained 12 bases not matched to a gene. The DNA of the CDR3 is TGTGCCAGCAGCCCCCACTCCGGACAGGGCGCAGGGGAGCTGTTTTTT. Its protein is CASSPHSGQGAGELFF.

Turning to this clone: One end of the junction does not line up with germline, which may come from a read error. V and J are TRBV7-9 and TRBJ2-5; D perhaps matches TRBD2 (5 bases). Germline V CDR1 and CDR2: SEHNR, FQNEAQ (reference sequence). This CDR3 is 15 amino acids long. The CDR3 loop is CSSTLFGEREETQYF. DNA for the CDR3: TGTTCCAGCACCCTATTTGGGGAGCGAGAGGAGACCCAGTACTTC.

The count of this clone is one. V and J are TRBV5-1 and TRBJ2-3; 9 bases fit TRBD1. With 4 bases clipped from V and 1 base from J, the junction kept 7 bases outside the gene matches. CDR1 is SGHRS, CDR2 YFSETQ, per germline. The CDR3 has 16 amino acids. CDR3 coding DNA: TGCGCCAGCAGCCAGCCGACAGGGGGTGGCACAGATACGCAGTATTTT. Translating it yields CASSQPTGGGTDTQYF.

V gene TRBV11-2 combines with J gene TRBJ2-7; 9 positions match TRBD1. In germline, CDR1 is SGHAT, CDR2 FQNNGV. V shed 6 bases, J shed 2 bases, and the junction held 5 bases outside the gene matches. The CDR3 covers 14 residues. This CDR3 reads CASRRTGAAYEQYF. CDR3 sequence (DNA): TGTGCCAGCAGACGGACAGGGGCAGCCTACGAGCAGTACTTC.

The CDR3 reads CASSNYRGSEETQYF. In nucleotides, the CDR3 is TGTGCCAGTAGTAACTACAGGGGTAGCGAAGAGACCCAGTACTTC. The chain has TRBV19 and TRBJ2-5; the match to TRBD1 covers 7 bases. The CDR3 consists of 15 residues. From germline, CDR1 is LNHDA and CDR2 SQIVND (reference sequence). The ends lost 4 bases at V and 3 bases at J; junction bases unmatched: 8.

The chain has TRBV18 and TRBJ1-2; D unresolved. Per the germline V gene, CDR1 is KGHSH and CDR2 is LQKENI. The CDR3 sequence is 13 residues long. Trimming took 6 bases from V and 3 from J, leaving 11 bases between them. DNA for the CDR3: TGTGCCAGCTCTTCCGGGGAAGACTATGGCTACACCTTC. Translation gives CASSSGEDYGYTF.

The CDR3 DNA is TGTGCCAGCAGTTCCCCTGCGACAGGCCGGGACACAGATACGCAGTATTTT. The encoded protein is CASSSPATGRDTDTQYF. This chain connects TRBV28 to TRBJ2-3; a weak D match, TRBD1 (6 bases). The CDR3 is 17 residues long. V was clipped by 4 bases and J by 2 bases, with 19 bases between them. Germline CDR1 is MDHEN and CDR2 is SYDVKM.

The genes are TRBV5-1 and TRBJ2-7, with D uncertain. This CDR3 comprises 12 residues. The V gene lost 0 bases and the J gene lost 3 bases, with 4 bases spanning the gap. CDR1 is SGHRS, CDR2 YFSETQ, per germline. The DNA of the CDR3 is TGCGCCAGCAGCTTGGCAAACTACGAGCAGTACTTC. It encodes CASSLANYEQYF.

This clone was counted once. The V call is TRBV4-1, the J call TRBJ2-1; 10 positions match TRBD2. The CDR3 extends over 20 amino acids. In germline, CDR1 is MGHRA, CDR2 YSYEKL. With 0 bases clipped from V and 9 bases from J, the junction kept 20 bases outside the gene matches. CDR3 nucleotides: TGCGCCAGCAGCCAAGAGGGAGGTAGCGGGGGGTCCCTTATTTACGGTGAGCAGTTCTTC. Its translation: CASSQEGGSGGSLIYGEQFF.

The rearrangement uses TRBV6-5 and TRBJ1-1; tentative D call: TRBD1 (6 bases). The V gene lost 5 bases and the J gene lost 0 bases, with 10 bases spanning the gap. CDR1 is MNHEY, CDR2 SVGAGI, per germline. The CDR3 totals 14 residues. Here the CDR3 reads CASSRTDMNTEAFF. The CDR3 nucleotides read TGTGCCAGCAGTAGGACAGACATGAACACTGAAGCTTTCTTT.

This clone was seen a single time. The chain has TRBV5-1 and TRBJ2-7; 7 nucleotides match TRBD2. The CDR3 has 11 residues. Germline V CDR1 and CDR2: SGHRS, YFSETQ. Trimming removed 3 bases from V and 6 bases from J; junction bases left unmatched: 0. CDR3 sequence: CASSWGGEQYF. As DNA, the CDR3 is TGCGCCAGCAGCTGGGGGGGCGAGCAGTACTTC.

This chain uses TRBV4-1 with TRBJ2-3; D gene uncertain. Trimming removed 4 bases at V and 5 bases at J, with 4 bases between. CDR3 length: 11 amino acids. Germline assignment: CDR1 MGHRA and CDR2 YSYEKL. CDR3 protein: CASSPGDTQYF. The DNA of the CDR3 is TGCGCCAGCAGCCCGGGAGATACGCAGTATTTT.

V is TRBV6-1 and J is TRBJ1-2; D uncertain. Germline CDR1 reads MNHNS; CDR2 reads SASEGT. Trimming left V 8 bases short and J 2 bases short, with 9 bases between. The CDR3 loop spans 12 amino acids. CDR3 protein: CASVEANYGYTF. The DNA of the CDR3 is TGTGCCAGCGTGGAGGCGAACTATGGCTACACCTTC.

V is TRBV5-5 and J is TRBJ2-7; 7 bases line up with TRBD2. Germline V gene sequence: CDR1 SGHKS, CDR2 YYEKEE (reference sequence). The trim removed 0 bases at V and 4 bases at J, leaving 13 bases unmatched. There are 17 residues in the CDR3. CDR3 amino acids: CASSLVPQARAGYEQYF. Written as DNA, the CDR3 is TGTGCCAGCAGCTTGGTTCCCCAAGCCAGAGCGGGATACGAGCAGTACTTC.

This clone has a handful of counts. The chain employs TRBV2 and TRBJ2-7; TRBD1 agrees at 8 bases. The junction had 6 bases not matched to a gene; V was cut back by 8 bases and J by 0 bases. The V gene's germline CDR1 is SNHLY and CDR2 FYNNEI. CDR3 size: 14 residues. The CDR3 loop reads CASLRTGSSYEQYF. CDR3 sequence (DNA): TGTGCCAGCCTCCGGACAGGGAGCTCCTACGAGCAGTACTTC.

This chain joins TRBV28 and TRBJ2-6; 8 nucleotides line up with TRBD2. Germline values: CDR1 MDHEN, CDR2 SYDVKM. There are 12 residues in the CDR3. V trimming: 11 bases; J trimming: 12 bases; junction bases outside the gene matches: 9. In nucleotides, the CDR3 is TGTGCCGGCTCGGGGGGGCACACCGTCCTGACTTTC. Translated: CAGSGGHTVLTF.

The chain joins TRBV5-6 to TRBJ1-2; perhaps TRBD1 as D (6 bases). The CDR3 covers 16 residues. V was clipped by 0 bases and J by 2 bases, with 14 bases between them. CDR1 is SGHDT, CDR2 YYEEEE, per germline. The CDR3 nucleotides are TGTGCCAGCAGCTTGGTGGCAGGGGCTAACAACTATGGCTACACCTTC. Its protein product is CASSLVAGANNYGYTF.

V and J are TRBV28 and TRBJ2-7; 10 bases align to TRBD1. This CDR3 comprises 14 residues. V was pared by 3 bases and J by 7 bases, with 6 bases of the junction left unmatched. CDR1 and CDR2 (germline): MDHEN, SYDVKM. CDR3 nucleotides: TGTGCCAGCAGTTTTCCTCGACAGGGGGCGGAGCAGTACTTC. As protein: CASSFPRQGAEQYF.

The rearrangement links TRBV4-1 to TRBJ2-1; 8 nucleotides align to TRBD1. CDR1 and CDR2 from the germline V gene are MGHRA and YSYEKL. V lost 4 bases to trimming and J lost 14 bases; unmatched junction nucleotides: 10. CDR3 size: 13 residues. The CDR3 DNA follows: TGCGCCAGCAGCCTCTTTTCAGGGGGCGCGGAGTTCTTC. It codes for CASSLFSGGAEFF.

The chain has TRBV5-5 and TRBJ2-7, with 10 bases fitting TRBD1. V shed 5 bases and J 6 bases; nucleotides not matched to a gene: 8. This CDR3 contains 14 residues. CDR1 and CDR2 from the germline V gene are SGHKS and YYEKEE (reference sequence). CDR3 loop: CASRNTGTGAEQYF. Here the CDR3 DNA reads TGTGCCAGCAGGAATACCGGGACAGGGGCCGAGCAGTACTTC.